The present T cell receptor (beta chain) was sequenced within a study of blood T cell repertoires in COVID-19 (TCRdb year 2020). The study in broad terms: Samples covering the acute and convalescent phases of COVID-19 were provided by collaborators in the United States, Italy and Spain. The material from the prospective study consisted of cDNA or gDNA derived from T cells, B-cell-depleted T cells, or PBMCs. Deeply sampled blood TCRbeta repertoires from subjects exposed to, actively infected with, or recovered from COVID-19 were included in the dataset. A freely available public database, intended as a resource for researchers studying the immune response to SARS-CoV-2, is where the repertoires were released. Samples were obtained from the ongoing ImmuneRACE study (first 160 participants) and from 1,254 subjects provided by 6 global collaborators. Sample metadata almost always included a de-identified subject ID, COVID-19 status, age in years and sex. Where available, HLA class I and class II types were taken from metadata supplied by the sample provider and were not determined by assay-based typing. The research as a whole found: How much clinical and demographic metadata was included differed by source and by participant, and the metadata was provided uncurated.

The CDR3, cysteine through phenylalanine, is 13 amino acids long. Of the read, only the CDR3 DNA is kept; its 39 bases are in frame from base 1. V and J are trimmed by 8 bases and 7 bases, and the gene matches miss 8 bases of the junction. CDR1 is given as GTSNPN and CDR2 as SVGIG, both from the germline V gene (reference sequence). TCRbeta CDR3 regions were amplified from genomic DNA using the immunoSEQ Assay, a bias-controlled multiplex PCR. In the authors' own workflow: Within the assay, amplification of reference gene primers was used to estimate how many nucleated cells each sample contained. Sequence reads were collapsed and filtered to measure the absolute abundance of every unique TCRbeta CDR3 rearrangement. Productive Simpson clonality was computed per sample as the square root of Simpson's diversity index over productive rearrangements. TCRdb carries this immuneACCESS record with in-frame sequences only. Its versions omit some clonotypes, under half of them owing to an unresolved V gene in the studies checked, with the rest unexplained. That table is the source of V, J and clone size, and D and trimming were worked out from the DNA. The sample data list some 140,000 clones, and roughly three quarters of these were observed just once. Approximately 5% of the sample is held by the ten biggest clonotypes.

One collaborating source in Seattle enrolled patients during active infection and followed them longitudinally through the course of disease. Each collaborating institution followed its own protocols to collect whole blood in K2EDTA tubes. For TCRbeta analysis, collaborator samples were shipped as frozen whole blood, as isolated PBMCs, or as DNA extracted from either sample type. On this clone: The clone's antigen remains unknown. The record has no base qualities; no much larger clone is one base away.

This TCR came from a woman aged 70 to 79 with COVID-19, enrolled during active disease. The sample consisted of peripheral blood. The V and J genes are TRBV30 and TRBJ1-4, with 9 middle bases fitting TRBD1. The CDR3 amino acid sequence is: CAVGQGQGEKLFF. In nucleotides, the sequence is TGTGCCGTCGGACAGGGGCAGGGTGAAAAACTGTTTTTT. This CDR3, with the reference TRBV30 and TRBJ1-4 proteins standing in past its ends, gives the full variable domain SQTIHQWPATLVQPVGSPLSLECTVEGTSNPNLYWYRQAAGRGLQLLFYSVGIGQISSEVPQNLSASRPQDRQFILSSKKLLLSDSGFYLCAVGQGQGEKLFFGSGTQLSVL.